These 2 T cell receptor beta chains were all obtained from the same sample, sequenced in a study of spatial heterogeneity in lung cancer. Study results and caveats: The study found that expanded intratumoral alpha and beta TCR counts tracked tumor mutation counts.

Time point reported: sample taken at primary tumor resection. Antigens of these TCRs are unknown. TCRdb re-derived calls from the 5' RACE reads in MiXCR, one entry per CDR3 protein. The repertoire holds around 4,000 distinct CDR3 sequences, with 5.1% as singletons. The sample consisted of lung tumor tissue, taken at surgery. These receptors were taken from a female donor with early-stage non-small cell lung cancer.

This clonotype is medium-sized (0.01 to 0.1%). Because this beta chain is a stray read in a library intended to capture alpha chains, its abundance should not be given much weight. The CDR3 DNA reads TGTGCCAGCAGTTTGGCAGGGGACGCCGTCTGGAACACTGAAGCTTTCTTT. Amino acid sequence: CASSLAGDAVWNTEAFF. V is TRBV28 and J is TRBJ1-1; tentative D call: TRBD1 (6 bases). V was cut by 3 bases and J by 1 base, with 18 bases left in between. Per germline, CDR1 MDHEN and CDR2 SYDVKM. This CDR3 comprises 17 residues. Looking up the rest from reference TRBV28 and TRBJ1-1 gives the full variable domain: DVKVTQSSRYLVKRTGEKVFLECVQDMDHENMFWYRQDPGLGLRLIYFSYDVKMKEKGDIPEGYSVSREKKERFSLILESASTNQTSMYLCASSLAGDAVWNTEAFFGQGTRLTVV.

By share of the sample, this clonotype is medium-sized. A library made for alpha chains picked up this beta chain off target, so its size means little. The rearrangement links TRBV7-2 to TRBJ2-2; D tentatively fits TRBD1 or TRBD2 (5 bases each). Germline V lookup: CDR1 SGHTA, CDR2 FQGNSA. The ends were cut back, 4 bases at V and 0 bases at J, with 12 bases in the middle. There are 16 residues in the CDR3. The CDR3 region is CASSSPSRANTGELFF. In DNA, the CDR3 is TGTGCCAGCAGCTCCCCTAGCAGGGCGAACACCGGGGAGCTGTTTTTT.